The next 12 T cell receptor beta chains were all read from a single sample in a study of tumor-infiltrating lymphocytes in oesophageal squamous cell carcinoma. Each CDR3 protein gets one entry after TCRdb re-called the PCR reads with MiXCR. The table shows about 12,000 distinct CDR3 sequences, with 55% occurring only once. The sequenced sample was esophageal tumor tissue. These receptors were obtained from a female donor with esophageal squamous cell carcinoma.

This clonotype came up many times. A read error is possible here, since a much larger clone lies one base away. The V gene is TRBV5-1, the J gene TRBJ2-1; D perhaps matches TRBD1 (6 bases). The assigned J gene may be wrong: the sequence end matches TRBJ2-7 better. This CDR3 has 13 residues. CDR1 is SGHRS and CDR2 is YFSETQ in the germline V gene. CDR3 nucleotides: TGCGCCAGCAGCGCAGACAGGTACAATGAGCAGTACTTC. It encodes CASSADRYNEQYF.

The chain uses TRBV7-2 and TRBJ2-4; a possible D gene is TRBD1 (6 bases). Germline V gives CDR1 SGHTA, CDR2 FQGNSA. V was shortened by 5 bases and J by 4 bases, with 12 bases between the two germline ends. This CDR3 is built from 14 residues. CDR3 DNA sequence: TGTGCCAGCAGCGTAGGCGGACAGAAAAACATTCAGTACTTC. Protein product: CASSVGGQKNIQYF.

With respect to this clonotype: Because the CDR3 is missing its conserved closing phenylalanine or tryptophan, this is likely a read error. The chain joins TRBV6-1 to TRBJ2-7; no definite D call. The J call could be wrong; TRBJ2-1 is a better fit for the DNA end. The CDR3 runs to 13 residues. Looked up from germline, CDR1 is MNHNS and CDR2 is SASEGT. CDR3 amino acids: CASSSTEQNEQFS. The CDR3 nucleotides are TGTGCCAGCTCATCCACGGAACAAAATGAGCAGTTCTCC.

J is TRBJ2-5 and V is TRBV7-2, with D perhaps TRBD2 (6 bases). The CDR3 sequence is 15 residues long. The ends were cut back, 1 base at V and 11 bases at J, with 20 bases in the middle. CDR1 is SGHTA, CDR2 FQGNSA, per germline. The CDR3 loop reads CASSLEDYSFGEQYF. In nucleotides, the CDR3 is TGTGCCAGCAGCTTAGAGGACTACTCTTTTGGGGAGCAGTACTTC.

In this sample, this clonotype turned up many times. The chain employs TRBV5-4 and TRBJ1-4, with D tentatively TRBD1 (6 bases). CDR1 and CDR2 from the germline V gene are SGHNT and YYREEE (reference sequence). The V end lost 1 base, the J end lost 1 base, and 11 bases lay between the germline ends. The CDR3 loop spans 16 amino acids. CDR3 bases: TGTGCCAGCAGCTTGAACAGGGCCGTAACTAATGAAAAACTGTTTTTT. Its protein is CASSLNRAVTNEKLFF.

The chain combines TRBV15 with TRBJ1-1; perhaps TRBD1 as D (6 bases). Germline values: CDR1 LNHNV, CDR2 YYDKDF (reference sequence). Trimming took off 6 bases at V and 3 bases at J, with 14 bases between the two ends. The length of the CDR3 is 14 residues. This CDR3 reads CATRTTGTYTEAFF. The CDR3 bases are TGTGCCACCAGGACCACAGGGACCTACACTGAAGCTTTCTTT.

This clonotype was recorded many times. With a much larger clone just one base away, this may be a read error. The chain links TRBV27 to TRBJ2-5; 12 bases are shared with TRBD2. V shed 5 bases, J shed 11 bases, and the junction held 18 bases outside the gene matches. This CDR3 contains 17 residues. Germline CDR1 reads MNHEY; CDR2 reads SMNVEV (reference sequence). CDR3 sequence reads: CASSPIATSGSSNEQYF. CDR3 DNA sequence: TGTGCCAGCAGTCCAATAGCGACTAGCGGGAGTTCCAATGAGCAGTACTTC.

This clonotype is large in the sample. The chain joins TRBV7-9 to TRBJ2-1; TRBD1 or TRBD2 may be the D gene (7 bases each). The CDR3 extends over 15 amino acids. The germline gives CDR1 SEHNR, CDR2 FQNEAQ (reference sequence). V lost 2 bases and J lost 4, with 12 bases in between. This CDR3 is CASSLQGGQYNEQFF. For the CDR3, the DNA is TGTGCCAGCAGCTTACAGGGGGGGCAGTACAATGAGCAGTTCTTC.

This clonotype has at least ten counts. This chain joins TRBV19 and TRBJ2-2; D is unresolved. CDR1 and CDR2 (germline): LNHDA, SQIVND (reference sequence). The ends were cut back, 8 bases at V and 3 bases at J, with 16 bases in the middle. The CDR3 length is 15 residues. The CDR3 is CASSRQALDTGELFF. CDR3 DNA sequence: TGTGCCAGTTCAAGACAAGCCCTTGACACCGGGGAGCTGTTTTTT.

The chain recombines TRBV7-3 with TRBJ2-7, with a possible D match to TRBD1 (6 bases). This CDR3 has 13 amino acids. Between the trimmed V and J ends, which lost 5 bases and 7 bases, there was a span of 15 bases. The germline CDR1 and CDR2 sequences are SGHTA and FQGTGA. The CDR3 DNA follows: TGTGCCAGCAGCCAAGTACAGGGTGGGGAGCAGTACTTC. Amino acids: CASSQVQGGEQYF.

This clonotype was observed a few times. The CDR3 region is CASSSRGTSGTDTQYF. CDR3 coding DNA: TGTGCCAGCAGCTCGCGGGGGACTAGCGGCACAGATACGCAGTATTTT. The chain couples TRBV7-9 to TRBJ2-3; 10 nucleotides align to TRBD2. Looked up from germline, CDR1 is SEHNR and CDR2 is FQNEAQ (reference sequence). The CDR3 is made up of 16 amino acids. Trimming at V came to 4 bases and at J to 1 base, leaving 5 bases not matched to a gene.

The chain recombines TRBV28 with TRBJ2-3, with 9 bases that match TRBD1. V was pared by 7 bases and J by 3 bases, with 8 bases of the junction left unmatched. Germline-derived CDR1 and CDR2 are MDHEN and SYDVKM. The CDR3 runs 15 residues. CDR3 sequence: CASTAGTGRTDTQYF. In nucleotides, the CDR3 is TGTGCCAGCACCGCCGGGACAGGGAGAACAGATACGCAGTATTTT.